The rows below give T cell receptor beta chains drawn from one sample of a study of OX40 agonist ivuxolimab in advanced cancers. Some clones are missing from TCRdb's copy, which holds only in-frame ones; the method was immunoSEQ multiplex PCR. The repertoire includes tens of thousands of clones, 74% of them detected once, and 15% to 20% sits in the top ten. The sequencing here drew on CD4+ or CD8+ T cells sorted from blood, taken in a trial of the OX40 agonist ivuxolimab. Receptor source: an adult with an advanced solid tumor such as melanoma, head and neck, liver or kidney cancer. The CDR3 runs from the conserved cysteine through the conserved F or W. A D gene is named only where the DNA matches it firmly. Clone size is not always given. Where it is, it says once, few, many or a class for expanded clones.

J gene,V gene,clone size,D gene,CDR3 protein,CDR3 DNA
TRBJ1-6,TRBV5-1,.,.,CATRTVMDNSPLHF,TGCGCCACCCGGACAGTGATGGATAATTCACCCCTCCACTTT
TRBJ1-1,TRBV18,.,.,CASSPFDRKNTEAFF,TGTGCCAGCTCACCCTTTGACAGGAAGAACACTGAAGCTTTCTTT
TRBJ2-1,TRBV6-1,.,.,CASSTFADEQFF,TGTGCCAGCAGCACGTTTGCGGATGAGCAGTTCTTC
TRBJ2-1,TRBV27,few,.,CASSLRGGGGINEQFF,TGTGCCAGCAGTTTACGAGGGGGAGGAGGGATCAATGAGCAGTTCTTC
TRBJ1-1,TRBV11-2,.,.,CASSSGWMNTEAFF,TGTGCCAGCAGCTCGGGCTGGATGAACACTGAAGCTTTCTTT
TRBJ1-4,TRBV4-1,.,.,CASSQRDVATNEKLFF,TGCGCCAGCAGCCAGCGGGACGTGGCAACTAATGAAAAACTGTTTTTT
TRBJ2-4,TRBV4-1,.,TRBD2,CASSQMGLAFDIQYF,TGCGCCAGCAGCCAGATGGGACTAGCGTTTGACATTCAGTACTTC
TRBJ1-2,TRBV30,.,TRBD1,CARSLRDRSYYGYTF,TGTGCCCGGAGTCTCCGGGACAGGTCGTACTATGGCTACACCTTC
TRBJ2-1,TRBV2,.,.,CASMGLEQFF,TGTGCCAGCATGGGCTTGGAGCAGTTCTTC
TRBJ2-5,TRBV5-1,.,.,CASSLNGQGRETQYF,TGCGCCAGCAGCCTCAACGGGCAGGGAAGAGAGACCCAGTACTTC
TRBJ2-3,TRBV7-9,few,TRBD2,CASSPGTSASDTQYF,TGTGCCAGCAGCCCAGGGACTAGCGCCTCAGATACGCAGTATTTT